The sequence of this T cell receptor beta chain was determined in a study of CXCR3-negative and CXCR3-positive naive CD8 T cells. Study at large: Per-library TRB read counts averaged about 1.5 +/- 0.3 million, adding up to 120 million to 150 million in total.

Naivety in CD8+ T cells corresponded to a CD45RO-CCR7+CD27+CD95- phenotype. Study-level results: More hydrophobic TRB CDR3s occurred in CXCR3-positive than in CXCR3-negative naive cells.

Looked up from germline, CDR1 is WSHSY and CDR2 is SAAADI. CDR3 length equals 13 residues. UMI-labeled TRB cDNA libraries were prepared by 5' RACE. From the 5' RACE reads, TCRdb lists one entry per CDR3 protein and no DNA. The repertoire shows around 96,000 distinct CDR3 sequences; the top ten hold roughly 1.8%. To note about this clonotype: Its matching antigen is unknown.

The source is a human donor in good health. Some clones in this sample may be carry-over from other donors' samples. The sequencing sample was made of naive CXCR3- CD8+ T cells from blood. This sample's subset: CD45RO-CCR7+CD27+CD95- naive CD8+ T cells lacking CXCR3 (TNR3-). V gene TRBV10-2 combines with J gene TRBJ2-3. The CDR3 spells CASNPDEVDTQYF.